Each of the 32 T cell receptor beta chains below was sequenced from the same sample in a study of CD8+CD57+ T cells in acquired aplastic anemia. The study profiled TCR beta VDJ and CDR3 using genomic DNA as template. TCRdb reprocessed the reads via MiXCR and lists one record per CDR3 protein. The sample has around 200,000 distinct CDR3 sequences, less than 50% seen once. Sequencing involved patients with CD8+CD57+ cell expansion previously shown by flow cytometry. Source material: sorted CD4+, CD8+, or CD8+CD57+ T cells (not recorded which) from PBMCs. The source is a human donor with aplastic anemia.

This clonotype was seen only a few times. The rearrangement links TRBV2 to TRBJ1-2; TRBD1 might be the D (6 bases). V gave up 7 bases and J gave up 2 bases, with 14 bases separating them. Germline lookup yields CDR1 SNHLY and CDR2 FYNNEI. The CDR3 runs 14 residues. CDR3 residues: CASKEGTLNYGYTF. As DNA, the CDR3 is TGTGCCAGCAAGGAGGGGACATTAAACTATGGCTACACCTTC.

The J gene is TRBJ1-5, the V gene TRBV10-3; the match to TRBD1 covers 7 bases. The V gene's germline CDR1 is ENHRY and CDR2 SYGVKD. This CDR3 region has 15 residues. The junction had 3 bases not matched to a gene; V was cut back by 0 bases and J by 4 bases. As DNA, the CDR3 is TGTGCCATCAGTGAGTCAGGGGGCGGGAATCAGCCCCAGCATTTT. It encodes CAISESGGGNQPQHF.

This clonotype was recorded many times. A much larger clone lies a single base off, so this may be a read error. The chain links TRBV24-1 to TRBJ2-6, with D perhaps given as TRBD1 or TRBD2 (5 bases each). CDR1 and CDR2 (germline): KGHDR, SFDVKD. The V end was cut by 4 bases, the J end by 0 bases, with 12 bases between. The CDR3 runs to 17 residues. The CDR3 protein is CATSDLGRFSGANVLTF. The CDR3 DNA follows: TGTGCCACCAGTGACCTGGGACGGTTCTCTGGGGCCAACGTCCTGACTTTC.

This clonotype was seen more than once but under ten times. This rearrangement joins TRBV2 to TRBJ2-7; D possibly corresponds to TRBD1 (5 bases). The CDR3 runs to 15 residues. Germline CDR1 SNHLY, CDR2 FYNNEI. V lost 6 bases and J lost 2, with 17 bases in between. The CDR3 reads CASRLTVSVTYEQYF. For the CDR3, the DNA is TGTGCCAGCAGACTGACAGTGTCCGTTACCTACGAGCAGTACTTC.

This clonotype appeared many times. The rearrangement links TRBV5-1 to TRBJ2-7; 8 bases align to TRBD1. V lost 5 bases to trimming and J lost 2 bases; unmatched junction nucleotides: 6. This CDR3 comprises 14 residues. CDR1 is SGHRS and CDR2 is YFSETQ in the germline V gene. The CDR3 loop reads CASSLDRATYEQYF. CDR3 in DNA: TGCGCCAGCAGTCTGGACAGGGCAACCTACGAGCAGTACTTC.

The CDR3 bases are TGTGCCAGCAGCAGGGATTTGGACACTGAAGCTTTCTTT. Translating it yields CASSRDLDTEAFF. The genes are TRBV4-2 and TRBJ1-1; D gene ambiguous. The CDR3 runs 13 residues. The germline V gene encodes CDR1 LGHNA and CDR2 YNFKEQ. The V end was cut by 5 bases, the J end by 3 bases, with 10 bases between.

As DNA, the CDR3 is TGTGCCATCAGTGCGGGCCAATATAATTCACCCCTCCACTTT. Translation gives CAISAGQYNSPLHF. J is TRBJ1-6 and V is TRBV10-3; no clear D. CDR3 length equals 14 residues. V gave up 4 bases and J gave up 4 bases, with 8 bases separating them. Germline CDR1 reads ENHRY; CDR2 reads SYGVKD.

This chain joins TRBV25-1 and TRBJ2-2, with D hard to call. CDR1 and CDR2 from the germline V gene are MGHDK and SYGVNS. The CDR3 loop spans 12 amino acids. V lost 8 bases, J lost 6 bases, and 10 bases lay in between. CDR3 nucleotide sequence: TGTGCCAGCGGAGAGTTACCCGGGGAGCTGTTTTTT. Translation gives CASGELPGELFF.

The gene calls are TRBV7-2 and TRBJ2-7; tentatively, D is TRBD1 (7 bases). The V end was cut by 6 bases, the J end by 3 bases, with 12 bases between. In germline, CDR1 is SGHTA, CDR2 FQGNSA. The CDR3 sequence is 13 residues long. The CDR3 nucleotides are TGTGCCAGCAGTTCGCAGGGGGGCTACGAGCAGTACTTC. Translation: CASSSQGGYEQYF.

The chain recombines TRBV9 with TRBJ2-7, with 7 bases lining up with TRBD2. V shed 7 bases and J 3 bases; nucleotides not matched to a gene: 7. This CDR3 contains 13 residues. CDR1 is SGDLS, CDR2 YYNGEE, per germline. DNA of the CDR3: TGTGCCAGCTGGGAGGGAAGGGGCTACGAGCAGTACTTC. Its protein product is CASWEGRGYEQYF.

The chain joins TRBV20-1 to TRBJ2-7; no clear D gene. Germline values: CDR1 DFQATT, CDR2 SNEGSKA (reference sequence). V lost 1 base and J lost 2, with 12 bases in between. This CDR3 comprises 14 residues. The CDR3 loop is CSARVGSGTYEQYF. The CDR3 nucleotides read TGCAGTGCTAGAGTAGGGTCTGGTACCTACGAGCAGTACTTC.

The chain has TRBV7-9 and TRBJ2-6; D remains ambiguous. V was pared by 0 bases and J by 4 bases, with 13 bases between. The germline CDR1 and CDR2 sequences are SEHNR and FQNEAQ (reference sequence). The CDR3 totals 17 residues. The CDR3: CASSLALDTAGANVLTF. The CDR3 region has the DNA TGTGCCAGCAGCTTAGCCCTAGACACGGCGGGGGCCAACGTCCTGACTTTC.

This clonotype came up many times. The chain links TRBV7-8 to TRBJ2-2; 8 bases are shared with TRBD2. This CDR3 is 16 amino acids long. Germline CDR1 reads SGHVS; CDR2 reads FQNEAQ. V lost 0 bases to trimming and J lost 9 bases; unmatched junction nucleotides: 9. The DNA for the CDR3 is TGTGCCAGCAGCTTAGCGTCGGCGGGGGGCCACCGGGAGCTGTTTTTT. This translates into CASSLASAGGHRELFF.

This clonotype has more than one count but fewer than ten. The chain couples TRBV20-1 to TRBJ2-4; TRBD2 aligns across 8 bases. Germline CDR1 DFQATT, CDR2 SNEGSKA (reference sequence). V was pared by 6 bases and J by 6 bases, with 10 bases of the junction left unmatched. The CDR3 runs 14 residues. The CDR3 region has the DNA TGCAGTGCCGCGGGACTAGATGGGCCAAACATTCAGTACTTC. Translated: CSAAGLDGPNIQYF.

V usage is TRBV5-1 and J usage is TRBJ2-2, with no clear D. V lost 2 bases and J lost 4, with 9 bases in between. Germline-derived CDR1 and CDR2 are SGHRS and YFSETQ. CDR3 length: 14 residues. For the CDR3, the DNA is TGCGCCAGCAGCTTCGTGGCAGCCACCGGGGAGCTGTTTTTT. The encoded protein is CASSFVAATGELFF. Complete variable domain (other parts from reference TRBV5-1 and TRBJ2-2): KAGVTQTPRYLIKTRGQQVTLSCSPISGHRSVSWYQQTPGQGLQFLFEYFSETQRNKGNFPGRFSGRQFSNSRSEMNVSTLELGDSALYLCASSFVAATGELFFGEGSRLTVL.

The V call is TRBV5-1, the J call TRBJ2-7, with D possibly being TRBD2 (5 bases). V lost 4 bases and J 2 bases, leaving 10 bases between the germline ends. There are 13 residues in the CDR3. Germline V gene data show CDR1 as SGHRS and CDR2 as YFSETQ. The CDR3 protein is CASSVRVAYEQYF. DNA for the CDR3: TGCGCCAGCAGCGTGCGGGTTGCCTACGAGCAGTACTTC.

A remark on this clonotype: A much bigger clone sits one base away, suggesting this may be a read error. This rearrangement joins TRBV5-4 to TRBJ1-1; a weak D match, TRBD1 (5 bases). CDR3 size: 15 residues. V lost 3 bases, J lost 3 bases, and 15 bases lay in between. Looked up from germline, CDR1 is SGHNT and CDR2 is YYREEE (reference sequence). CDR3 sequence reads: CASSWGTEMDTEAFF. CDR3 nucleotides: TGTGCCAGCAGCTGGGGGACCGAGATGGACACTGAAGCTTTCTTT.

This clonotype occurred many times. The CDR3 reads CASSSQLAVKNIQYF. DNA of the CDR3: TGTGCCAGCAGCTCACAACTAGCGGTTAAAAACATTCAGTACTTC. The chain links TRBV7-8 to TRBJ2-4; 8 bases fit TRBD2. In germline, CDR1 is SGHVS, CDR2 FQNEAQ. After removal of 4 bases from V and 4 bases from J, the junction contained 6 bases not matched to a gene. The CDR3 is 15 amino acids.

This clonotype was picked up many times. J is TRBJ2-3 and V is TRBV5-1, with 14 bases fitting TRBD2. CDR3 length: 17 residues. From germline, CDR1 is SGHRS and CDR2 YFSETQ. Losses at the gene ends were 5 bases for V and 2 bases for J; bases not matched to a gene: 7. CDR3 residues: CASRRLAGGPVTDTQYF. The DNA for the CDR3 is TGCGCCAGCAGACGACTAGCGGGGGGGCCGGTCACAGATACGCAGTATTTT.

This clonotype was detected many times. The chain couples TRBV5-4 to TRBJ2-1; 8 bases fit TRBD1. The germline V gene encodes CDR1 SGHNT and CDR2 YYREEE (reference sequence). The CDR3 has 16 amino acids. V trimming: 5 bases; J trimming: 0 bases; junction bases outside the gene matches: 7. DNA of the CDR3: TGTGCCAGCAGTCGCGGACAGGGAAGCTCCTACAATGAGCAGTTCTTC. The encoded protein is CASSRGQGSSYNEQFF.

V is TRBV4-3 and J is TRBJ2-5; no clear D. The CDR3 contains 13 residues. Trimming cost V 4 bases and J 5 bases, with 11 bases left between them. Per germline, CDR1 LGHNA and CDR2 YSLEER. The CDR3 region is CASSPDGWETQYF. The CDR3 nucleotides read TGCGCCAGCAGCCCGGATGGGTGGGAGACCCAGTACTTC.

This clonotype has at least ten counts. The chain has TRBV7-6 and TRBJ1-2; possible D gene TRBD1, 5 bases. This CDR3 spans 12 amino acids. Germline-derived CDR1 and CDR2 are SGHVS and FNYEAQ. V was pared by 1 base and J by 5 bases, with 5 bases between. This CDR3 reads CASSLGGYGYTF. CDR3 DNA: TGTGCCAGCAGCTTAGGGGGGTATGGCTACACCTTC.

The CDR3, as DNA: TGCAGTGCTCGAAGGCGGAAAGAGACCCAGTACTTC. Translating it yields CSARRRKETQYF. The chain is built from TRBV20-1 and TRBJ2-5; D call uncertain. The CDR3 is made up of 12 amino acids. Germline CDR1 and CDR2: DFQATT and SNEGSKA (reference sequence). Trimming shortened V by 5 bases and J by 3 bases, and 10 bases separated the two germline ends.

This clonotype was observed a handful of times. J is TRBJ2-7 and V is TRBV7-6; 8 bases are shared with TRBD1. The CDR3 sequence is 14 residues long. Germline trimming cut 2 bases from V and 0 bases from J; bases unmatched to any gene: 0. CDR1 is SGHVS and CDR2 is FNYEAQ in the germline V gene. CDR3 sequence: CASSLTGGSYEQYF. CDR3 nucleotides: TGTGCCAGCAGCTTAACAGGGGGCTCCTACGAGCAGTACTTC. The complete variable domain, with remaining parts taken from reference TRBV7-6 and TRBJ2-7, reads GAGVSQSPRYKVTKRGQDVALRCDPISGHVSLYWYRQALGQGPEFLTYFNYEAQQDKSGLPNDRFSAERPEGSISTLTIQRTEQRDSAMYRCASSLTGGSYEQYFGPGTRLTVT.

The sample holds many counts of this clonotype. CDR3: CASRPHDRGTGNTIYF. In DNA, the CDR3 is TGTGCCAGCAGACCACACGACAGGGGGACAGGAAACACCATATATTTT. The chain joins TRBV6-1 to TRBJ1-3, with 9 bases identical to TRBD1. CDR3 length: 16 residues. Per the germline V gene, CDR1 is MNHNS and CDR2 is SASEGT. The trim removed 6 bases at V and 4 bases at J, leaving 10 bases unmatched.

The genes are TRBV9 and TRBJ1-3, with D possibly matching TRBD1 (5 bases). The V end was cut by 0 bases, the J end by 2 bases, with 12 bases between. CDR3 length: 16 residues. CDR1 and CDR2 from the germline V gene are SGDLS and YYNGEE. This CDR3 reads CASSVATGLAGNTIYF. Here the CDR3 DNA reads TGTGCCAGCAGCGTAGCTACGGGGCTGGCTGGAAACACCATATATTTT.

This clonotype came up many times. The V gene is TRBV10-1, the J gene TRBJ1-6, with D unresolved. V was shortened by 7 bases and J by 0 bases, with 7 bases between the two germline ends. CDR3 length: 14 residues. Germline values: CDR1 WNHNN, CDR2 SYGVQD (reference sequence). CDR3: CASKYLSYNSPLHF. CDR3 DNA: TGCGCCAGCAAATACCTCTCCTATAATTCACCCCTCCACTTT.

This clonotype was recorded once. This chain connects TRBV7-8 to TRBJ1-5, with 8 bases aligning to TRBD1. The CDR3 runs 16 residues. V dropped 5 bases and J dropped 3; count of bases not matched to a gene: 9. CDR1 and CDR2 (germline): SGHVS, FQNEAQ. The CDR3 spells CASSPGTGRSNQPQHF. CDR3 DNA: TGTGCCAGCAGCCCAGGGACAGGTCGTTCCAATCAGCCCCAGCATTTT.

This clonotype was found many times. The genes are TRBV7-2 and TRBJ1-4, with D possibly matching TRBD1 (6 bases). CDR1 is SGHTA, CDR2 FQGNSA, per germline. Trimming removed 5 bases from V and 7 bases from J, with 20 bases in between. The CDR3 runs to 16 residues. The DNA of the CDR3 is TGTGCCAGCAGCAGAGCCTTGGGGGGGCGCGTTGAAAAACTGTTTTTT. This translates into CASSRALGGRVEKLFF.

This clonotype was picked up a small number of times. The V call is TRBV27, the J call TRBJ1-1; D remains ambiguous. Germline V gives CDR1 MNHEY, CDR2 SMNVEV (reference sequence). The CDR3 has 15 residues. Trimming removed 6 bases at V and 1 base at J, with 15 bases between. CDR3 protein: CASSRTSARNTEAFF. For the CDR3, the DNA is TGTGCCAGCAGCCGTACCTCCGCAAGGAACACTGAAGCTTTCTTT.

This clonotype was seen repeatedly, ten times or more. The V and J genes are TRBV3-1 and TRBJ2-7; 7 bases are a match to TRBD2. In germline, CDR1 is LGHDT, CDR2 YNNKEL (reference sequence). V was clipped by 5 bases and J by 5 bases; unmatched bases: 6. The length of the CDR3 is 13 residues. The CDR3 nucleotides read TGTGCCAGCAGCTCCCGACTAGCAAACGAGCAGTACTTC. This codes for CASSSRLANEQYF.

CDR3 amino acids: CASSLQGVDGELFF. CDR3 bases: TGTGCCAGCAGCTTGCAGGGAGTCGACGGGGAGCTGTTTTTT. The V gene is TRBV5-6, the J gene TRBJ2-2; D may correspond to TRBD1 or TRBD2 (5 bases each). Trimming took off 1 base at V and 7 bases at J, with 11 bases between the two ends. The CDR3 sequence is 14 residues long. CDR1 SGHDT and CDR2 YYEEEE come from the germline V gene.